The 8 T cell receptor beta chains in this list originate from one sample, sequenced in a study of blood T cell repertoires in COVID-19. The protocol was immunoSEQ multiplex PCR, while the TCRdb copy is restricted to in-frame clones and leaves out a portion. The sample records roughly 250,000 clones, around 82% being singletons. Sequenced: peripheral blood. These receptors came from a woman aged 80 or over with active or convalescent COVID-19.

The chain employs TRBV5-1 and TRBJ1-2; D unresolved. Between the trimmed V and J ends, which lost 0 bases and 6 bases, there was a span of 9 bases. The CDR3 extends over 13 amino acids. Germline V gives CDR1 SGHRS, CDR2 YFSETQ. This chain's CDR3 is CASSLGRADGYTF. CDR3 DNA sequence: TGCGCCAGCAGCTTGGGGCGGGCAGATGGCTACACCTTC.

The chain is built from TRBV7-2 and TRBJ2-1, with D tentatively TRBD2 (5 bases). The V end lost 2 bases, the J end lost 14 bases, and 28 bases lay between the germline ends. The CDR3 sequence is 17 residues long. Looked up from germline, CDR1 is SGHTA and CDR2 is FQGNSA. DNA of the CDR3: TGTGCCAGCAGCTTATATGAGATACTGACTTCGGTGGAGGCGAAGTTCTTC. It is translated as CASSLYEILTSVEAKFF.

Only one count was recorded for this clone. The V call is TRBV5-1, the J call TRBJ2-2; a possible D gene is TRBD2 (5 bases). The CDR3 runs to 14 residues. Germline V lookup: CDR1 SGHRS, CDR2 YFSETQ. The V and J ends lost 1 base and 7 bases respectively, with 11 bases between them. CDR3 residues: CASSLNEGIGELFF. The CDR3 DNA reads TGCGCCAGCAGCTTGAATGAGGGCATCGGGGAGCTGTTTTTT.

This clone was counted a few times. The chain combines TRBV10-3 with TRBJ1-6, with a weak D call TRBD1 (5 bases). The germline V gene has CDR1 ENHRY and CDR2 SYGVKD. The CDR3 contains 13 residues. Trimming took 8 bases from V and 8 from J, leaving 13 bases between them. This CDR3 reads CAIATDVDSPLHF. In DNA form, the CDR3 reads TGTGCCATCGCGACAGATGTGGATTCACCCCTCCACTTT.

The V gene is TRBV6-5, the J gene TRBJ2-6; D is undetermined. Germline lookup yields CDR1 MNHEY and CDR2 SVGAGI. V lost 2 bases and J lost 4, with 12 bases in between. The length of the CDR3 is 16 residues. The CDR3, as DNA: TGTGCCAGCAGTTACGTCGCGGTCGGCGGGGCCAACGTCCTGACTTTC. Amino acids: CASSYVAVGGANVLTF.

The chain has TRBV25-1 and TRBJ2-1, with D hard to call. Germline CDR1 and CDR2: MGHDK and SYGVNS. Trimming shortened V by 1 base and J by 4 bases, and 5 bases separated the two germline ends. This CDR3 comprises 13 residues. This CDR3 reads CASSESYYNEQFF. The CDR3 DNA reads as TGTGCCAGCAGTGAATCGTATTACAATGAGCAGTTCTTC.

This chain connects TRBV5-4 to TRBJ2-1, with 8 bases matching TRBD2. This CDR3 is built from 16 residues. The V gene end was trimmed by 4 bases and the J gene end by 5 bases; junction bases not matched to a gene: 11. From germline, CDR1 is SGHNT and CDR2 YYREEE (reference sequence). The CDR3 sequence: CASSERLGLGDNEQFF. DNA for the CDR3: TGTGCCAGCAGCGAAAGACTGGGACTAGGAGACAATGAGCAGTTCTTC.

The CDR3 nucleotides are TGTGCCAGCCGATATGGGACTTTTGAGACCCAGTACTTC. It codes for CASRYGTFETQYF. This rearrangement joins TRBV2 to TRBJ2-5, with D perhaps TRBD2 (6 bases). V dropped 8 bases and J dropped 5 bases, with 15 bases sitting between them. This CDR3 is built from 13 residues. CDR1 is SNHLY and CDR2 is FYNNEI in the germline V gene.